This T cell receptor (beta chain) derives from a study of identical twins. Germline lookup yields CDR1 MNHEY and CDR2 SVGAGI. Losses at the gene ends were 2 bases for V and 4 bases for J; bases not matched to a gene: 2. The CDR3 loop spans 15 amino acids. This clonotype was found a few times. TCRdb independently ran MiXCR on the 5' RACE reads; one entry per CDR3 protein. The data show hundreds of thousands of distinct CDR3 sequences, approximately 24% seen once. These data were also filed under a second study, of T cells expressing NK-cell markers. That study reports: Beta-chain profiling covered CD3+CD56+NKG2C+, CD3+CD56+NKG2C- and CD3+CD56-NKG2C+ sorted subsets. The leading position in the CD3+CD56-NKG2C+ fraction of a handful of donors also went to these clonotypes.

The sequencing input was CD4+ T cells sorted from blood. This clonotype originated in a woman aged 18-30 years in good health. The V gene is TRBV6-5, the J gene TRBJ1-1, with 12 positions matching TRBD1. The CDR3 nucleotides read TGTGCCAGCAGTTACGGGACAGGGGGCGTCACTGAAGCTTTCTTT. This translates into CASSYGTGGVTEAFF.